This T cell receptor beta chain was profiled in a study of cytotoxic CD8 clonotypes in ibrutinib-treated CLL. Study information: Partial response occurred in approximately 25 patients and complete response in 2; at median approximately 65 months, roughly 14 remained remitted and approximately twelve progressed. Average yields of 255,043 productive templates and 94,082 productive rearrangements characterized the samples. Study findings and constraints: Clonality climbed at ibrutinib response, then dropped toward baseline at progression.

About this clone: The antigen is not known.

Germline CDR1 GTSNPN, CDR2 SVGIG (reference sequence). Trimming took off 0 bases at V and 3 bases at J, with 8 bases between the two ends. CDR3 length equals 13 residues. Assay used: immunoSEQ multiplex PCR; TCRdb lists only in-frame clones, some missing. Of approximately 74,000 clones in the sample, more than 70% were seen once. This chain links TRBV30 with TRBJ1-1; no clear D. This TCR came from a human donor with chronic lymphocytic leukemia. Here the sequenced sample was PBMCs, taken at disease progression, from a patient treated with ibrutinib. CDR3: CAWSVRGDTEAFF. In DNA form, the CDR3 reads TGTGCCTGGAGTGTACGGGGAGACACTGAAGCTTTCTTT.